Shown below are 27 T cell receptor beta chains from a single sample sequenced in a study of shared clonotypes between healthy human individuals. Clones were sequenced by immunoSEQ multiplex PCR, and TCRdb holds only the in-frame ones, with some missing. The sample holds some 740,000 clones, 85% to 95% seen once. CD45RO-negative cells were positively selected for CCR7, leaving out terminally differentiated effector memory CD45RA+ cells. Sequences were obtained from naive CD8+ T cells sorted from blood. These TCRs come from a man in his thirties or forties in good health.

This clone has only one observation. With a much larger clone just one base away, this may be a read error. This specimen includes other DNA sequences encoding the same CDR3. This chain links TRBV7-6 with TRBJ1-5; no definite D call. Germline loops: CDR1 SGHVS, CDR2 FNYEAQ. V lost 3 bases to trimming and J lost 2 bases, with 2 bases between them. CDR3 length equals 12 residues. The CDR3 loop reads CASSLGNQPQHF. The CDR3 region has the DNA TGTGCCAGCAGCTTGGGCAATCAGCCCCAGCATTTT.

Details on this clone: In the same sample, other DNA sequences code for this CDR3. This chain links TRBV28 with TRBJ1-1; D ambiguous. The V and J ends lost 3 bases and 0 bases respectively, with 5 bases between them. CDR3 length: 13 amino acids. Germline V gene sequence: CDR1 MDHEN, CDR2 SYDVKM. Here the CDR3 DNA reads TGTGCCAGCAGTTTCAATCTGAACACTGAAGCTTTCTTT. It yields the protein CASSFNLNTEAFF.

The rearrangement uses TRBV6-1 and TRBJ2-1; perhaps TRBD1 as D (5 bases). V lost 2 bases, J lost 3 bases, and 17 bases lay in between. The CDR3 is 17 residues long. The germline V gene has CDR1 MNHNS and CDR2 SASEGT. CDR3: CASSERGRSGIYNEQFF. Here the CDR3 DNA reads TGTGCCAGCAGTGAAAGGGGTCGTAGTGGTATCTACAATGAGCAGTTCTTC.

The rearrangement links TRBV25-1 to TRBJ2-5; maybe TRBD2 (7 bases). The V and J ends lost 4 bases and 1 base respectively, with 16 bases between them. The germline V gene has CDR1 MGHDK and CDR2 SYGVNS. This CDR3 contains 16 residues. The CDR3 spells CASSGDWGGFQETQYF. In DNA, the CDR3 is TGTGCCAGCAGTGGAGATTGGGGGGGCTTCCAAGAGACCCAGTACTTC.

J is TRBJ2-5 and V is TRBV28; D may be TRBD1 (5 bases). The CDR3 runs to 15 residues. V shed 5 bases and J shed 2 bases, with 15 bases lying between them. CDR1 is MDHEN and CDR2 is SYDVKM in the germline V gene. The CDR3 spells CASSPPQGLQETQYF. The CDR3 DNA reads TGTGCCAGCAGTCCCCCCCAGGGTTTGCAAGAGACCCAGTACTTC.

Only a few counts were recorded for this clone. This CDR3 is also generated by other DNA sequences in the sample. The chain employs TRBV7-9 and TRBJ2-7; weak D call: TRBD2 (6 bases). The length of the CDR3 is 13 residues. V lost 5 bases and J 2 bases, leaving 10 bases between the germline ends. Germline CDR1 and CDR2: SEHNR and FQNEAQ (reference sequence). This chain's CDR3 is CASSPRETYEQYF. The DNA for the CDR3 is TGTGCCAGCAGCCCCCGGGAGACCTACGAGCAGTACTTC.

V usage is TRBV29-1 and J usage is TRBJ2-1, with 8 bases that match TRBD2. The ends lost 3 bases at V and 5 bases at J; junction bases unmatched: 12. The CDR3 consists of 16 residues. The V gene's germline CDR1 is SQVTM and CDR2 ANQGSEA. The CDR3 sequence is CSVDIRTSWHNNEQFF. The CDR3 region has the DNA TGCAGCGTTGATATCCGGACTAGCTGGCACAACAATGAGCAGTTCTTC.

The chain combines TRBV7-2 with TRBJ2-1; D is undetermined. The V and J ends lost 6 bases and 5 bases respectively, with 11 bases between them. From germline, CDR1 is SGHTA and CDR2 FQGNSA. This CDR3 has 13 amino acids. In DNA form, the CDR3 reads TGTGCCAGCAGTTCTTATATTAACAATGAGCAGTTCTTC. It translates to CASSSYINNEQFF. The full variable domain, completed using reference TRBV7-2 and TRBJ2-1, is GAGVSQSPSNKVTEKGKDVELRCDPISGHTALYWYRQSLGQGLEFLIYFQGNSAPDKSGLPSDRFSAERTGGSVSTLTIQRTQQEDSAVYLCASSSYINNEQFFGPGTRLTVL.

The rearrangement links TRBV27 to TRBJ2-7, with a possible D match to TRBD1 (6 bases). This CDR3 has 16 amino acids. V shed 5 bases and J shed 1 base, with 18 bases lying between them. CDR1 MNHEY and CDR2 SMNVEV come from the germline V gene (reference sequence). DNA for the CDR3: TGTGCCAGCAGTAAACAGGGTTACGGAGGATCCTACGAGCAGTACTTC. It specifies CASSKQGYGGSYEQYF.

The rearrangement joins TRBV27 to TRBJ2-1, with no clear D. The CDR3 has 15 residues. V lost 3 bases and J 0 bases, leaving 9 bases between the germline ends. Germline lookup yields CDR1 MNHEY and CDR2 SMNVEV (reference sequence). The CDR3 DNA follows: TGTGCCAGCAGTTTGGGTGTTCCCTCCTACAATGAGCAGTTCTTC. Amino acid sequence: CASSLGVPSYNEQFF.

The chain is built from TRBV9 and TRBJ2-1; TRBD2 matches at 10 bases. The CDR3 totals 15 residues. Germline V gene lookup returns CDR1 SGDLS and CDR2 YYNGEE. J gave up 8 bases and V 0 bases, and 5 bases lay outside the gene matches. DNA of the CDR3: TGTGCCAGCAGCGTAGGCGCTAGCGGGAGTTATGAGCAGTTCTTC. Its protein product is CASSVGASGSYEQFF.

The chain employs TRBV2 and TRBJ1-2; no definite D call. Looked up from germline, CDR1 is SNHLY and CDR2 is FYNNEI. V was cut by 4 bases and J by 11 bases, with 8 bases left in between. The CDR3 has 10 amino acids. The CDR3 protein is CASSGQKYTF. CDR3 in DNA: TGTGCCAGCAGTGGGCAGAAATACACCTTC.

The V and J genes are TRBV9 and TRBJ2-1; 7 bases are a match to TRBD2. V dropped 4 bases and J dropped 10; count of bases not matched to a gene: 11. There are 14 residues in the CDR3. Germline CDR1 reads SGDLS; CDR2 reads YYNGEE. In DNA, the CDR3 is TGTGCCAGCAGCCCCTTTGGGGGGGAGGGGGAGCAGTTCTTC. As protein: CASSPFGGEGEQFF.

The chain links TRBV7-9 to TRBJ2-7; D might be TRBD1 (6 bases). V was clipped by 5 bases and J by 3 bases, with 23 bases between them. The germline V gene encodes CDR1 SEHNR and CDR2 FQNEAQ (reference sequence). CDR3 length: 17 amino acids. As DNA, the CDR3 is TGTGCCAGCAGCAATGCCCCTACAGGGTTGGTTTTCTACGAGCAGTACTTC. This translates into CASSNAPTGLVFYEQYF.

The chain couples TRBV27 to TRBJ1-2; D perhaps matches TRBD1 (6 bases). Germline assignment: CDR1 MNHEY and CDR2 SMNVEV (reference sequence). CDR3 size: 14 residues. V lost 4 bases to trimming and J lost 4 bases, with 13 bases between them. The CDR3 here is CASSSQQGFYGYTF. CDR3 nucleotides: TGTGCCAGCAGTTCTCAACAGGGATTCTATGGCTACACCTTC.

The gene calls are TRBV29-1 and TRBJ2-7; D possibly corresponds to TRBD1 (6 bases). CDR3 length equals 15 residues. Per germline, CDR1 SQVTM and CDR2 ANQGSEA. V lost 0 bases and J lost 1, with 13 bases in between. CDR3 loop: CSVEDPTGSSYEQYF. The CDR3 DNA follows: TGCAGCGTTGAAGATCCGACAGGTAGTTCCTACGAGCAGTACTTC.

The gene calls are TRBV28 and TRBJ2-5, with D possibly matching TRBD2 (6 bases). There are 14 residues in the CDR3. Germline CDR1 MDHEN, CDR2 SYDVKM. The V gene lost 5 bases and the J gene lost 5 bases, with 15 bases spanning the gap. The CDR3 sequence is CASSPTGLKETQYF. The CDR3 DNA is TGTGCCAGCAGTCCAACGGGACTCAAGGAGACCCAGTACTTC.

The V call is TRBV11-1, the J call TRBJ1-4, with a tentative D call TRBD1 (6 bases). The CDR3 is 15 amino acids. V was trimmed by 5 bases and J by 0 bases, leaving 10 bases between them. The germline CDR1 and CDR2 sequences are SGHAT and FQDESV (reference sequence). CDR3 residues: CASSAEGATNEKLFF. DNA for the CDR3: TGTGCCAGCAGCGCGGAGGGGGCAACTAATGAAAAACTGTTTTTT.

This clone was picked up one time. Other DNA sequences in the sample encode the same CDR3. J is TRBJ2-1 and V is TRBV18, with a tentative D call TRBD2 (6 bases). This CDR3 region has 15 residues. In germline, CDR1 is KGHSH, CDR2 LQKENI. The V gene lost 3 bases and the J gene lost 0 bases, with 9 bases spanning the gap. The CDR3 region has the DNA TGTGCCAGCTCACCGTCCGGGAGCTCCTACAATGAGCAGTTCTTC. This translates into CASSPSGSSYNEQFF.

The rearrangement uses TRBV11-3 and TRBJ2-1; TRBD2 aligns across 13 bases. This CDR3 has 15 amino acids. V gave up 5 bases and J gave up 4 bases; unmatched junction bases: 2. Germline lookup yields CDR1 SGHNT and CDR2 YENEEA. The DNA for the CDR3 is TGTGCCAGCAGCCCGGGACTAGCGGGATACAATGAGCAGTTCTTC. Amino acids: CASSPGLAGYNEQFF.

The chain recombines TRBV9 with TRBJ1-2, with D possibly TRBD1 on 6 matching bases. The CDR3 extends over 17 amino acids. Trimming shortened V by 4 bases and J by 2 bases, and 21 bases separated the two germline ends. Germline V gene data show CDR1 as SGDLS and CDR2 as YYNGEE. The DNA for the CDR3 is TGTGCCAGCAGCCCAAAGACAGGAGTAACCGGAAACTATGGCTACACCTTC. Encoded protein: CASSPKTGVTGNYGYTF.

The chain combines TRBV5-8 with TRBJ1-1; no definite D call. V lost 5 bases and J 4 bases, leaving 15 bases between the germline ends. The germline V gene encodes CDR1 SGHTS and CDR2 YDEGEE. This CDR3 is built from 14 residues. CDR3 amino acids: CASSSRLESTEAFF. Here the CDR3 DNA reads TGTGCCAGCAGTTCCCGATTGGAGTCCACTGAAGCTTTCTTT.

This chain uses TRBV15 with TRBJ1-2, with D unresolved. The ends were cut back, 1 base at V and 1 base at J, with 10 bases in the middle. This CDR3 contains 15 residues. The germline CDR1 and CDR2 sequences are LNHNV and YYDKDF (reference sequence). The DNA for the CDR3 is TGTGCCACCAGCAGAGTTGTCGACAATAACTATGGCTACACCTTC. This codes for CATSRVVDNNYGYTF. Variable domain in full (rest from reference TRBV15 and TRBJ1-2): DAMVIQNPRYQVTQFGKPVTLSCSQTLNHNVMYWYQQKSSQAPKLLFHYYDKDFNNEADTPDNFQSRRPNTSFCFLDIRSPGLGDTAMYLCATSRVVDNNYGYTFGSGTRLTVV.

The J gene is TRBJ2-1, the V gene TRBV29-1; D gene unclear. Germline assignment: CDR1 SQVTM and CDR2 ANQGSEA. The CDR3 has 13 amino acids. Deletions cut 3 bases from V and 7 bases from J, with 13 bases between. CDR3 bases: TGCAGCGTTGATTTAGGCTCGAGGAATGAGCAGTTCTTC. It encodes CSVDLGSRNEQFF.

The V call is TRBV27, the J call TRBJ2-3; 7 bases fit TRBD2. CDR1 and CDR2 from the germline V gene are MNHEY and SMNVEV (reference sequence). The length of the CDR3 is 15 residues. The ends lost 5 bases at V and 4 bases at J; junction bases unmatched: 9. The CDR3 region is CASSQEAGLPDTQYF. For the CDR3, the DNA is TGTGCCAGCAGTCAAGAAGCGGGATTGCCAGATACGCAGTATTTT.

The chain is built from TRBV6-4 and TRBJ2-7; 10 bases line up with TRBD1. Germline CDR1 MRHNA, CDR2 SNTAGT. This CDR3 has 14 residues. The V gene end was trimmed by 6 bases and the J gene end by 2 bases; junction bases not matched to a gene: 4. The CDR3 region is CASRAGQGPYEQYF. The CDR3 DNA reads as TGTGCCAGCAGGGCGGGACAGGGGCCCTACGAGCAGTACTTC.

The genes are TRBV7-9 and TRBJ2-7; 9 bases line up with TRBD2. V shed 4 bases, J shed 3 bases, and the junction held 7 bases outside the gene matches. The CDR3 covers 15 residues. Germline CDR1 is SEHNR and CDR2 is FQNEAQ (reference sequence). Here the CDR3 reads CASSSRGGRVYEQYF. The CDR3, as DNA: TGTGCCAGCAGCTCAAGGGGCGGGAGGGTCTACGAGCAGTACTTC.